The rows below give T cell receptor beta chains drawn from one sample of a study of CD8+ T cells in alopecia areata. Clones were sequenced by immunoSEQ multiplex PCR, and TCRdb holds only the in-frame ones, with some missing. The sample records 110,000 to 150,000 clones, about 85% being singletons. This sample comprised CD8+ T cells sorted from blood, obtained at week 4, from a patient treated with tofacitinib. Source of these receptors: a human donor with alopecia areata. CDR3s include the opening cysteine and the closing phenylalanine or tryptophan. A D gene is named only where the DNA matches it firmly. Clone size is stated in some rows and not others, as once, few, many or a class when expanded.

. TRBJ1-1 . TRBV5-1 CASSLVTENTEAFF TGCGCCAGCAGCTTGGTAACCGAGAACACTGAAGCTTTCTTT
TRBD1 TRBJ2-7 . TRBV6-5 CASRNRGLSSYEQYF TGTGCCAGCAGGAACAGGGGGCTTAGCTCCTACGAGCAGTACTTC
. TRBJ2-3 once TRBV4-1 CASSQDGKGNTDTQYF TGCGCCAGCAGCCAAGATGGGAAAGGAAACACAGATACGCAGTATTTT
TRBD2 TRBJ2-1 . TRBV29-1 CSVVHLAAYNEQFF TGCAGCGTTGTTCATCTAGCGGCCTACAATGAGCAGTTCTTC
TRBD1 TRBJ1-1 . TRBV5-1 CASSLRTGTYTEAFF TGCGCCAGCAGCTTGAGGACAGGGACTTACACTGAAGCTTTCTTT
. TRBJ2-5 . TRBV29-1 CSVDWAVAQQETQYF TGCAGCGTTGACTGGGCAGTGGCCCAACAAGAGACCCAGTACTTC
. TRBJ2-7 . TRBV27 CASSLWAGDSYEQYF TGTGCCAGCAGTTTATGGGCAGGAGACTCCTACGAGCAGTACTTC
. TRBJ1-1 . TRBV6-1 CASSEEPTEAFF TGTGCCAGCAGTGAGGAGCCCACTGAAGCTTTCTTT
. TRBJ1-1 once TRBV29-1 CSVVRSGTLDPFF TGCAGCGTTGTACGGTCCGGAACCTTAGATCCTTTCTTT
. TRBJ2-1 once TRBV7-9 CASSSKTGFRDNEQFF TGTGCCAGCAGCTCAAAGACAGGTTTCAGGGACAATGAGCAGTTCTTC
TRBD1 TRBJ1-1 . TRBV5-1 CASSNGQGDKGNTEAFF TGCGCCAGCAGCAACGGACAGGGTGATAAGGGGAACACTGAAGCTTTCTTT
. TRBJ1-1 . TRBV29-1 CSVVYMNTEAFF TGCAGCGTTGTTTATATGAACACTGAAGCTTTCTTT
. TRBJ2-7 . TRBV5-4 CASSGSSYEQYF TGTGCCAGCAGCGGGAGTTCCTACGAGCAGTACTTC
. TRBJ2-6 . TRBV7-6 CASSRDTTGANVLTF TGTGCCAGCAGCCGCGACACAACTGGGGCCAACGTCCTGACTTTC
TRBD2 TRBJ2-2 . TRBV15 CATSRGLAGTNTGELFF TGTGCCACCAGCAGAGGACTAGCGGGTACGAACACCGGGGAGCTGTTTTTT
. TRBJ2-1 . TRBV6-1 CASSYLEGGNEQFF TGTGCCAGCAGTTATTTAGAAGGGGGGAATGAGCAGTTCTTC
TRBD1 TRBJ2-1 . TRBV11-3 CASSLQQGGHNEQFF TGTGCCAGCAGCCTCCAACAGGGGGGCCACAATGAGCAGTTCTTC
TRBD2 TRBJ2-3 . TRBV23-1 CASSRVPGLAGNFTDTQYF TGCGCCAGCAGTCGAGTACCGGGACTAGCGGGGAACTTCACAGATACGCAGTATTTT
. TRBJ2-1 . TRBV5-1 CASSLGAGSLGGEQFF TGCGCCAGCAGCTTAGGGGCGGGGTCCCTAGGTGGTGAGCAGTTCTTC
. TRBJ1-1 . TRBV5-6 CASSWEGSGTEAFF TGTGCCAGCAGCTGGGAGGGGTCGGGCACTGAAGCTTTCTTT
TRBD2 TRBJ2-2 . TRBV11-2 CASRSSGRGAGELFF TGTGCCAGCAGGTCGAGCGGGAGAGGGGCCGGGGAGCTGTTTTTT
. TRBJ2-5 . TRBV7-9 CASSSDWNQETQYF TGTGCCAGCAGCTCGGACTGGAACCAAGAGACCCAGTACTTC